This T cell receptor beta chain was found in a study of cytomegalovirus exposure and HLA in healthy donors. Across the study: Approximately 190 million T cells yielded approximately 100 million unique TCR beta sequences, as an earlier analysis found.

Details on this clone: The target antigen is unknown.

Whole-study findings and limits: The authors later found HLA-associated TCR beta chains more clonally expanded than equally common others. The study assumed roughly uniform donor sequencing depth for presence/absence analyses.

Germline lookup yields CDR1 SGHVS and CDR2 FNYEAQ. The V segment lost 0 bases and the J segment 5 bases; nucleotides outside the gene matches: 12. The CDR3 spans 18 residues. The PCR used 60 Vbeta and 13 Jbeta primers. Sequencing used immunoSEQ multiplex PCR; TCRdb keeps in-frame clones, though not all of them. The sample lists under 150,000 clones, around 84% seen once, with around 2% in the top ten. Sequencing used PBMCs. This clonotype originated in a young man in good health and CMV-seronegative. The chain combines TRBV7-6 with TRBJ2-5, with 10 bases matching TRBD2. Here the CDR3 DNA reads TGTGCCAGCAGCTTAGCGTTAGCAGCGGGGGGGCCTAGGGAGACCCAGTACTTC. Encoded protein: CASSLALAAGGPRETQYF.